A single sample is the source of the 18 T cell receptor beta chains below, sequenced in a study of PD-L1 blockade in urothelial cancer (dated by TCRdb to about 2017). The method behind the library was the immunoSEQ multiplex PCR assay. TCRdb mirrors the immuneACCESS table, restricted to in-frame sequences. Some clones are absent from its copies; in checked studies, under half trace to an unresolved V gene, and the reason for the others is unknown. In this sample the table shows about 48,000 clones, 70% to 90% of which occur a single time. Of the sample, more than 9% falls within the top ten clones. The time point label of this sample denotes: peripheral blood 6 weeks after treatment start. The input for sequencing was PBMCs, taken around atezolizumab (anti-PD-L1) treatment. The receptors were gathered from a man aged 55 to 70 with urothelial cancer.

The J gene is TRBJ1-4, the V gene TRBV19; 8 bases line up with TRBD1. V trimming: 5 bases; J trimming: 7 bases; junction bases outside the gene matches: 6. This CDR3 contains 14 residues. CDR1 and CDR2 from the germline V gene are LNHDA and SQIVND (reference sequence). CDR3 in amino acids: CASSPDRGREKLFF. As DNA, the CDR3 is TGTGCCAGTAGTCCAGACAGGGGACGTGAAAAACTGTTTTTT. The full variable domain, its missing parts supplied by reference TRBV19 and TRBJ1-4, is DGGITQSPKYLFRKEGQNVTLSCEQNLNHDAMYWYRQDPGQGLRLIYYSQIVNDFQKGDIAEGYSVSREKKESFPLTVTSAQKNPTAFYLCASSPDRGREKLFFGSGTQLSVL.

V gene TRBV7-9 combines with J gene TRBJ2-5; 11 positions match TRBD2. CDR1 is SEHNR, CDR2 FQNEAQ, per germline (reference sequence). This CDR3 comprises 16 residues. Trimming removed 5 bases from V and 0 bases from J; junction bases left unmatched: 5. The CDR3: CASSPGLAGYQETQYF. Written as DNA, the CDR3 is TGTGCCAGCAGCCCTGGACTAGCGGGCTACCAAGAGACCCAGTACTTC.

J is TRBJ2-1 and V is TRBV11-2; 8 nucleotides line up with TRBD2. V trimming: 5 bases; J trimming: 8 bases; junction bases outside the gene matches: 17. The CDR3 is 17 residues long. Germline assignment: CDR1 SGHAT and CDR2 FQNNGV. CDR3 protein: CASSGKPGGSGRDEQFF. CDR3 in DNA: TGTGCCAGCAGCGGAAAACCGGGAGGGAGTGGGCGCGATGAGCAGTTCTTC.

The V gene is TRBV27, the J gene TRBJ2-2; D is unclear. V gave up 3 bases and J gave up 2 bases, with 7 bases separating them. CDR1 and CDR2 from the germline V gene are MNHEY and SMNVEV (reference sequence). The CDR3 covers 14 residues. CDR3 in amino acids: CASSFFYNTGELFF. CDR3 bases: TGTGCCAGCAGTTTCTTTTATAACACCGGGGAGCTGTTTTTT.

In nucleotides, the CDR3 is TGTGCCAGCTCATCGACAGGGGGCAATACGAACGAGCAGTACTTC. Translation gives CASSSTGGNTNEQYF. The chain links TRBV18 to TRBJ2-7, with 10 bases fitting TRBD1. Looked up from germline, CDR1 is KGHSH and CDR2 is LQKENI. Losses at the gene ends were 5 bases for V and 5 bases for J; bases not matched to a gene: 9. CDR3 length: 15 amino acids.

CDR3 sequence reads: CAWSVGVTDTQYF. CDR3 coding DNA: TGTGCCTGGAGTGTAGGGGTAACAGATACGCAGTATTTT. This chain uses TRBV30 with TRBJ2-3, with a possible D match to TRBD1 (5 bases). From germline, CDR1 is GTSNPN and CDR2 SVGIG (reference sequence). The V end was cut by 0 bases, the J end by 3 bases, with 7 bases between. The CDR3 consists of 13 residues.

This clone was observed a few times. V gene TRBV4-1 combines with J gene TRBJ2-5; 7 bases are shared with TRBD1. Germline assignment: CDR1 MGHRA and CDR2 YSYEKL. Trimming removed 0 bases from V and 1 base from J; junction bases left unmatched: 11. The CDR3 is 18 amino acids. Here the CDR3 reads CASSQDSYRQGRQETQYF. CDR3 nucleotide sequence: TGCGCCAGCAGCCAAGATTCATATCGACAGGGACGCCAAGAGACCCAGTACTTC.

The CDR3 bases are TGTGCCAGCAGCACCAGGACTAACTCTGGGGCCAACGTCCTGACTTTC. Translating gives CASSTRTNSGANVLTF. The chain employs TRBV7-3 and TRBJ2-6, with D perhaps TRBD2 (6 bases). This CDR3 has 16 residues. Germline CDR1 SGHTA, CDR2 FQGTGA. Trimming pared 5 bases from V and 0 bases from J, leaving 11 bases between.

The DNA for the CDR3 is TGCAGCGTTGAAGGCACTAGCGGGAGCACAGATACGCAGTATTTT. It codes for CSVEGTSGSTDTQYF. The gene calls are TRBV29-1 and TRBJ2-3; TRBD2 matches 9 bases. Per the germline V gene, CDR1 is SQVTM and CDR2 is ANQGSEA. This CDR3 spans 15 amino acids. V lost 1 base and J lost 0; bases outside the gene matches: 2.

The V and J genes are TRBV28 and TRBJ2-5, with 7 bases that match TRBD2. The CDR3 loop spans 15 amino acids. Germline lookup yields CDR1 MDHEN and CDR2 SYDVKM. J was trimmed by 2 bases and V by 3 bases; bases with no gene match: 6. CDR3 region: CASSFNPGLQETQYF. The CDR3 bases are TGTGCCAGCAGTTTTAATCCGGGACTACAAGAGACCCAGTACTTC.

This chain links TRBV7-6 with TRBJ2-1, with D unclear. Germline V gene data show CDR1 as SGHVS and CDR2 as FNYEAQ. Trimming cost V 3 bases and J 5 bases, with 8 bases left between them. The CDR3 length is 13 residues. CDR3 amino acids: CASSFMGHNEQFF. As DNA, the CDR3 is TGTGCCAGCAGCTTTATGGGCCACAATGAGCAGTTCTTC.

Only one count was recorded for this clone. The V call is TRBV19, the J call TRBJ1-5; TRBD1 matches 10 bases. Germline V lookup: CDR1 LNHDA, CDR2 SQIVND (reference sequence). The length of the CDR3 is 14 residues. After removal of 4 bases from V and 9 bases from J, the junction contained 6 bases not matched to a gene. CDR3 nucleotides: TGTGCCAGTAGTACGGGACAGGGGAGACTGCCCCAGCATTTT. This sequence encodes CASSTGQGRLPQHF.

This clone appeared once. This chain connects TRBV11-2 to TRBJ2-1; D not resolved. Trimming left V 2 bases short and J 3 bases short, with 8 bases between. This CDR3 has 14 residues. Germline V gene sequence: CDR1 SGHAT, CDR2 FQNNGV. The CDR3 DNA reads as TGTGCCAGCAGCTTACTAGTTTTCTACAATGAGCAGTTCTTC. Encoded protein: CASSLLVFYNEQFF.

V gene TRBV4-1 combines with J gene TRBJ2-3; 7 bases line up with TRBD2. CDR1 MGHRA and CDR2 YSYEKL come from the germline V gene. The CDR3 has 15 residues. The trim removed 6 bases at V and 1 base at J, leaving 7 bases unmatched. CDR3 loop: CASRHGGGGTDTQYF. CDR3 DNA sequence: TGCGCCAGCAGGCACGGCGGGGGTGGCACAGATACGCAGTATTTT.

This rearrangement joins TRBV7-2 to TRBJ2-5; no reliable D call. There are 13 residues in the CDR3. Between the trimmed V and J ends, which lost 5 bases and 4 bases, there was a span of 11 bases. CDR1 is SGHTA, CDR2 FQGNSA, per germline. CDR3 sequence (DNA): TGTGCCAGCAGCCCTAGGATCCGAGAGACCCAGTACTTC. Translation: CASSPRIRETQYF.

The chain carries TRBV19 and TRBJ2-6; 11 positions agree with TRBD1. The J segment lost 4 bases and the V segment lost 10 bases, leaving 18 bases of the junction unmatched. CDR3 size: 19 residues. From germline, CDR1 is LNHDA and CDR2 SQIVND (reference sequence). The CDR3 here is CATSRPRTGGAAGANVLTF. The CDR3 DNA reads as TGTGCCACCTCAAGACCTAGGACAGGGGGCGCCGCCGGGGCCAACGTCCTGACTTTC. Full variable domain (missing parts from reference TRBV19 and TRBJ2-6): DGGITQSPKYLFRKEGQNVTLSCEQNLNHDAMYWYRQDPGQGLRLIYYSQIVNDFQKGDIAEGYSVSREKKESFPLTVTSAQKNPTAFYLCATSRPRTGGAAGANVLTFGAGSRLTVL.

The rearrangement uses TRBV28 and TRBJ1-3; 8 nucleotides align to TRBD1. Germline V gives CDR1 MDHEN, CDR2 SYDVKM. The J segment lost 2 bases and the V segment lost 5 bases, leaving 11 bases of the junction unmatched. CDR3 length: 17 residues. CDR3: CASSRGSAGGAGNTIYF. The DNA for the CDR3 is TGTGCCAGCAGTCGAGGATCTGCAGGGGGCGCTGGAAACACCATATATTTT.

V gene TRBV7-2 combines with J gene TRBJ1-4; D perhaps matches TRBD1 (5 bases). The V end lost 5 bases, the J end lost 7 bases, and 11 bases lay between the germline ends. Germline assignment: CDR1 SGHTA and CDR2 FQGNSA. The CDR3 is made up of 13 amino acids. CDR3 protein: CASSQPGFEKLFF. The DNA of the CDR3 is TGTGCCAGCAGCCAACCAGGGTTTGAAAAACTGTTTTTT.